A single T cell receptor beta chain is shown here with its context. Its target is unknown. The CDR3 loop spans 16 amino acids. V shed 3 bases and J 7 bases; nucleotides not matched to a gene: 10. CDR1 and CDR2 (germline): SGHDT, YYEEEE. This record belongs to a study of CD8 T cells in Susac syndrome. Random hexamers served to reverse transcribe roughly 0.5 to 1 ug RNA. One entry per CDR3 protein, called by TCRdb with MiXCR from the immunoSEQ multiplex PCR reads. The sample contains 250,000 to 300,000 distinct CDR3 sequences, about 82% of which appear only once. FACS was used to enrich TEMRA cells, whereas the CD8+ and CD4+ T cells were obtained by negative isolation. General study findings and limits: In its TCR sequencing and HLA analysis, the study acknowledged that the number of individuals was relatively small.

Sequenced input: CD8+ T cells from PBMCs. The sequence was obtained from a human donor with multiple sclerosis. The V and J genes are TRBV5-6 and TRBJ2-2; 9 positions match TRBD2. CDR3 DNA sequence: TGTGCCAGCAGCTCCCTGGCGGGAGGGATTTTCGGGGAGCTGTTTTTT. It codes for CASSSLAGGIFGELFF.